The text below deals with one TCR beta chain. Its antigen is currently not known. Per-base qualities were not stored, and no clone one base away is much larger. This record belongs to a study of cytomegalovirus exposure and HLA in healthy donors (dated by TCRdb to 2016 to 2017). General notes on the study: An earlier analysis of 587 of the donors reported 276 Gb of sequence data and 117 million unique TCR beta sequences obtained from approximately 180 million T cells. An early release that covered some 640 HLA-typed donors contained about 300 gigabases of sequencing data and roughly 84 million unique TCR sequences. Of the 300 to 500 genotyped donors, roughly 80% were placed in the genetic ancestry cluster associated with self-reported Caucasian donors. The study aimed to test whether signatures of past pathogen exposure could be identified by cataloging public T cell receptors. The T cell repertoires of under 750 subjects were profiled by immunosequencing and related to cytomegalovirus serostatus. Besides the first cohort of 666 subjects, a separate validation cohort made up of 95 to 150 different subjects was used. To predict cytomegalovirus infection status, the study combined high-throughput TCR immunosequencing, statistical association of individual TCRs with disease status, and machine learning. In a later analysis, previously published TCR beta repertoires from 500 to 750 donors were re-analyzed and high-resolution HLA genotyping was added so that TCR occurrence patterns could be studied. Rather than drawing on any new phenotypic data, the later analysis identified candidate immune exposures from TCR beta sequences and the way those sequences occurred across donors. To decide whether each TCR beta V gene segment behaved as functional or pseudogenic, an earlier analysis of 587 of the donors relied on high-throughput TCR beta sequencing. Donor age, sex, ethnicity and CMV serostatus were collected together with the repertoire data. A later genetic analysis used genome-wide SNP genotypes for about 65% of the 666 donors, treating that subset as a discovery cohort. Every repertoire in the discovery cohort had been generated on one and the same sequencing platform. HLA typing included class I and class II loci at four-digit resolution. The number of typed donors differed by locus: about 629-640 for A, B, C, DRB1 and DQB1; roughly 510 for DQA1; 606 for DPA1; and around 470 for DPB1. Several DR-DQ haplotypes were treated as single units for association and clustering because of strong linkage in the cohort. Across 398 genotyped donors of the cohort, an average of about 250,000 unique TCR beta nucleotide sequences per donor were sequenced, and 15% to 20% of those sequences were non-productive. The paper's findings and limits, for the study overall: According to a later genetic analysis, donors in an Asian-associated ancestry cluster had fewer N-insertions in productive TCRs than the approximately 630-donor mean. According to a later analysis, most CMV-associated TCR beta chains appeared to be HLA-restricted, and the HLA associations seemed to be driven largely by CMV exposure. Roughly 17 rarely observed V segments, including chromosome 9 orphons, were excluded from the earlier analysis of a few hundred of the donors because counts were too low. The only immune exposure information available for the cohort was CMV serostatus. An earlier analysis of 587 of the donors showed that most TCR beta V segments appeared in productive rearrangements either about 87% or about 30% of the time, which broadly matched IMGT annotations. In a later analysis, around 17,000 TCR beta sequences were associated with specific HLA alleles at a false discovery rate of 0.05. Linkage disequilibrium might explain the correlated functional status among segregating V segments, but an unknown experimental factor could not be excluded. Because the 87-base-pair reads could not distinguish some IMGT-functional V segments, including TRBV6-2 and TRBV6-3, those segments were excluded. In a later analysis, several top co-occurrence clusters were reported to appear linked to parvovirus B19, influenza, CMV and Epstein-Barr virus. When HLA alleles, especially DR and DQ, strongly co-occurred, TCR associations were difficult to assign to individual alleles. According to the authors, the approach could potentially be generalized to other disease states and immunological phenotypes. A cluster of highly shared sequence variants was judged likely to represent a technical artifact of the sequencing pipeline. Because some donors lacked HLA typing at each locus, the association tests relied only on the typed subset. An association between a missense DCLRE1C variant and V-gene and J-gene trimming of TCR beta chains was found in a later genetic analysis and replicated in an independent cohort. The study listed 150 to 200 TCR beta chains as associated with cytomegalovirus. Compared with equally common non-associated chains, HLA-associated TCR beta chains in a later analysis were more clonally expanded and had lower generation probabilities. The classifier was reported to diagnose cytomegalovirus status with high specificity and sensitivity in both the original cohort and the validation cohort. In vitro tests confirmed that three of the cytomegalovirus-associated TCR beta chains recognize cytomegalovirus antigens. The cohort was sequenced for TCR beta chains only, and without alpha or paired-chain data the features that could be detected were limited. While some public TCRs were present in many individuals, most TCR sequences turned up only very rarely across donors. In a later analysis, TCR association rates were found to vary across HLA loci, with the most associated TCRs seen for DRB1 alleles and the fewest for HLA-C alleles. Roughly uniform sequencing depth across donors was assumed in presence/absence analyses, although this assumption may not hold. A further reported finding was that TCR beta sequences accurately predicted the HLA-A and HLA-B alleles for most subjects in the first cohort.

The cohort consisted of 600 to 700 healthy bone marrow donors. At the time of sampling, all cohort members were nominally healthy, though unrecorded immune exposures were likely present. The donor tested CMV seronegative, placing the donor among the 352 seronegative members of the cohort. A peripheral blood sample was collected from each donor, and TCR beta sequencing was performed on peripheral blood mononuclear cells. The Qiagen DNeasy Blood Extraction Kit was used to extract genomic DNA from the blood cell samples. From the cysteine up to the phenylalanine, the CDR3 has a length of 16 residues. Only the CDR3 portion is preserved as DNA: 48 bases, with reading frame beginning at the first base. Per the germline V gene, SGHRS is the CDR1 and YFSETQ is the CDR2. The germline V and J ends show losses of 1 base and 2 bases respectively, and no gene match explains 8 bases of the junction. Preparation of the library involved the immunoSEQ multiplex PCR assay. A mixture of 60 forward primers for TCR Vbeta segments and 13 reverse primers for TCR Jbeta segments was used in the multiplex PCR. Amplification of the CDR3 region of rearranged TCR beta genes was performed with a multiplex PCR assay on genomic DNA. On the Illumina HiSeq System, the amplified TCR beta libraries were sequenced as 87-base-pair reads. In the paper's pipeline: A later analysis counted approximately 84 million unique TCR beta chains across the 666 repertoires, and 10 million to 11 million of these chains were shared by at least two donors. To remove PCR and sequencing errors, raw reads were error-corrected and collapsed into unique sequences using a nearest-neighbor algorithm that merged closely related sequences. To assign V, D and J gene segments, CDR3 sequences were aligned to IMGT reference sequences. For a sequence to be retained, a match of at least six nucleotides to both a V gene segment and a J gene segment was required. Rearrangements were called productive when the CDR3 lacked stop codons and stayed in frame with V and J; all others were non-productive. Following IMGT convention, CDR3 was defined as the stretch from the second conserved V-encoded cysteine up to the conserved J-encoded phenylalanine. The earlier analysis of 500 to 750 of the donors excluded any sequence lacking an unambiguous match to a single V gene segment. In an earlier analysis of about 590 of the donors, a V segment was called functional when productive rearrangements were above 56.7%, and segregating when the standard deviation between donors exceeded 5%. To diagnose cytomegalovirus status from the catalog of TCR beta chain sequences, a statistical classification framework was built. In a later analysis, TCR nucleotide sequences were compared against IMGT/GENE-DB human TR gene sequences so that V and J genes could be assigned. A later analysis assigned CDR3 sequences and most-parsimonious VDJ recombination scenarios with the TCRdist pipeline. A later analysis defined each TCR beta chain by its CDR3 amino acid sequence plus V-gene family, and excluded reads lacking a unique V-gene family. To address suspected cross-contamination and a sequencing artifact, a later analysis removed 550 to 750 highly shared, low-generation-probability nucleotide sequences. For each public chain, a later analysis derived a clonal expansion index from normalized ranks of inferred template counts within each repertoire. In a later analysis, generation probabilities were computed with a VDJ recombination model fitted to out-of-frame rearrangements, and the resulting probabilities were checked against IGoR. A later analysis scored TCR-TCR, TCR-HLA and TCR-CMV co-occurrence with hypergeometric tests, applying a repertoire-size bias correction to TCR pairs. A later analysis estimated false discovery rates by permuting HLA or CMV assignments 20 times. In a later analysis, co-occurring TCRs were grouped using DBSCAN, and TCRdist sequence similarity was added for clustering within HLA-allele-positive subsets. Repertoires with fewer than 30,000 or more than 120,000 public chains, plus five repertoires with anomalous nucleotide sharing, were excluded from co-occurrence clustering. Here the immuneACCESS table is served through TCRdb, limited to in-frame sequences with V and J called. Missing clones are a known gap in these copies; in checked studies unresolved V genes cover under half, and the rest lacks a known reason. That table gives V, J and clone size, and the DNA gave D and trimming. This sample is represented by hundreds of thousands of clones; roughly 80% of them were singletons. The biggest ten clones account for 2.9% of the sample.

This TCR came from a man aged 30-40 years in good health and CMV-seronegative. The sequenced sample was PBMCs. The V and J segments used are TRBV5-1 and TRBJ2-7; TRBD1 agrees with 8 junctional bases. The CDR3: CASSLKDGTGPYEQYF. The nucleotide sequence is given as TGCGCCAGCAGCTTGAAAGACGGGACAGGACCCTACGAGCAGTACTTC.